This TCR beta chain originates from a study of shared clonotypes between healthy human individuals. The investigators split CD4+ cells into a CD45RA+ naive subset and a CD45RA-negative memory subset. The CDR3 spans 16 residues. Germline-derived CDR1 and CDR2 are KGHSH and LQKENI. The V segment lost 0 bases and the J segment 2 bases; nucleotides outside the gene matches: 1. This clone was observed once. Authors' methods: ImmunoSEQ only sent back junction sequences with no quality scores, so filtering was done differently. The table came from immunoSEQ multiplex PCR; TCRdb's copy has only in-frame clones and leaves some out. V, J and clone size derive from that table, while D and trimming were established from the DNA sequence. The repertoire includes around 2.3 million clones, approximately 96% of them detected once, and 0.1% to 0.15% sits in the top ten.

The V gene is TRBV18, the J gene TRBJ2-3, with 11 positions matching TRBD2. This receptor was taken from a man aged 18-30 years in good health. Sequencing was done on a sample of naive CD4+ T cells sorted from blood. Subset reported: CD45RA+ positively selected. The CDR3 loop is CASSPPGLAVTDTQYF. CDR3 sequence (DNA): TGTGCCAGCTCACCACCGGGACTAGCGGTCACAGATACGCAGTATTTT.